The 3 T cell receptor beta chains in this list originate from one sample, sequenced in a study of blood T cell repertoires in COVID-19. Repertoires were generated with immunoSEQ multiplex PCR, while TCRdb's copy carries only in-frame clones and drops some. This sample has 490,000 or so clones, with approximately 90% found just once. The specimen was PBMCs or T cells enriched from blood (not recorded which). Receptors originate from a woman between 40 and 55 years old who had recovered from COVID-19.

The V gene is TRBV15, the J gene TRBJ2-7; 9 bases are a match to TRBD1. CDR3 length: 15 amino acids. The germline gives CDR1 LNHNV, CDR2 YYDKDF (reference sequence). Trimming removed 2 bases from V and 6 bases from J; junction bases left unmatched: 8. In nucleotides, the CDR3 is TGTGCCACCAGCAGATACCGGGACAGGGAAGGCGAGCAGTACTTC. It encodes CATSRYRDREGEQYF.

Concerning this clone itself: This specimen includes other DNA sequences encoding the same CDR3. This chain connects TRBV3-1 (or the pseudogene TRBV3-2) to TRBJ1-2; D is ambiguous. CDR1 is LGHDT and CDR2 is YNNKEL in the germline V gene (reference sequence). The CDR3 has 14 residues. V was trimmed by 1 base and J by 1 base, leaving 7 bases between them. In DNA, the CDR3 is TGTGCCAGCAGCCAAGCGGGGATTAACTATGGCTACACCTTC. Translating gives CASSQAGINYGYTF.

The rearrangement uses TRBV19 and TRBJ2-7, with D tentatively TRBD2 (5 bases). The V and J ends lost 1 base and 0 bases respectively, with 16 bases between them. Germline CDR1 reads LNHDA; CDR2 reads SQIVND (reference sequence). This CDR3 is 17 amino acids long. CDR3 coding DNA: TGTGCCAGTAGTATAGGAGGCGGGCAGCACCCCTCCTACGAGCAGTACTTC. It encodes CASSIGGGQHPSYEQYF.